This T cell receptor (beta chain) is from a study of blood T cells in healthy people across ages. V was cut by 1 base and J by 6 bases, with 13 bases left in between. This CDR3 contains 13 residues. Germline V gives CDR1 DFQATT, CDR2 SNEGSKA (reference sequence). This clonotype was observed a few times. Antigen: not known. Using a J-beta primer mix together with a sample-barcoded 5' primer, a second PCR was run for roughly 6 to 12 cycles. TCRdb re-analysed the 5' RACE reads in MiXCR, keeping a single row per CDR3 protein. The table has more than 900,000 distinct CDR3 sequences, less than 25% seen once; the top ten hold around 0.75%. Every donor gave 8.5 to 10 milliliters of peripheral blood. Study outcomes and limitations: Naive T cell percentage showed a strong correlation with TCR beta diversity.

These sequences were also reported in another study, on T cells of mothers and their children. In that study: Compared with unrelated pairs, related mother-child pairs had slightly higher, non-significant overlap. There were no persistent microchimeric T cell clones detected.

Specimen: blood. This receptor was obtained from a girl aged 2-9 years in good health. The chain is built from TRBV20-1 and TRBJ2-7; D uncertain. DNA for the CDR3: TGCAGTGCTAGAGGTTCGCTAATGGGCGAGCAGTACTTC. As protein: CSARGSLMGEQYF.